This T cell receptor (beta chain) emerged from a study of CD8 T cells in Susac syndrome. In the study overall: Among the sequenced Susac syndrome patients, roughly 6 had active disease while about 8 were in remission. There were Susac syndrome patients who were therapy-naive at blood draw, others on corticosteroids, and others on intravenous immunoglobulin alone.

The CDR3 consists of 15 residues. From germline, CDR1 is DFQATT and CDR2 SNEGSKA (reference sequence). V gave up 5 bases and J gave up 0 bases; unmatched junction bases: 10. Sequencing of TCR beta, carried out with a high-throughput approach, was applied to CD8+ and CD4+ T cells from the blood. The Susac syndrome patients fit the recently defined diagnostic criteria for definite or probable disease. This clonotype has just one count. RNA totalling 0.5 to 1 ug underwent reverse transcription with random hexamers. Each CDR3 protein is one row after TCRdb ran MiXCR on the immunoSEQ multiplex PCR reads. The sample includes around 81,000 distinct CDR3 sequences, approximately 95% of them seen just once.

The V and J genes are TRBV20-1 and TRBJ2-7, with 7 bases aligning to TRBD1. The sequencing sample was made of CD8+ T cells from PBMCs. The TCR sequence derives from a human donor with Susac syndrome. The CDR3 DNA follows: TGCAGTGCTGCCCGACAGGGAACAAGCTCCTACGAGCAGTACTTC. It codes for CSAARQGTSSYEQYF.